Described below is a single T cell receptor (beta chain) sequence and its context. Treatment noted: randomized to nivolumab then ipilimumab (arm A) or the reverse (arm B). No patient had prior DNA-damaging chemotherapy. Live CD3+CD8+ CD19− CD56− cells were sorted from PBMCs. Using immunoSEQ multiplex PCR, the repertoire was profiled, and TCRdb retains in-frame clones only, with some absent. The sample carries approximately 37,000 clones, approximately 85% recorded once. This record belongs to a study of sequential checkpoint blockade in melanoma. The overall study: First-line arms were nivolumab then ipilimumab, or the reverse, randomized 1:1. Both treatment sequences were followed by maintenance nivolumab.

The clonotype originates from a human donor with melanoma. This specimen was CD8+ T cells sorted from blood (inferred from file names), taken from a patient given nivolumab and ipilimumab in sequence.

The CDR3 region is CAWSDGSSYEQYF. The CDR3 DNA reads as TGTGCCTGGAGTGACGGGAGCTCCTACGAGCAGTACTTC. The V and J genes are TRBV30 and TRBJ2-7; tentatively, D is TRBD2 (6 bases). This CDR3 region has 13 residues. Germline loops: CDR1 GTSNPN, CDR2 SVGIG (reference sequence). V shed 1 base and J shed 0 bases, with 7 bases lying between them.